This entry describes one TCR beta chain. The data derive from a study of blood T cell repertoires in COVID-19. As for the study in general: Donors in the United States, Italy and Spain gave samples during acute or convalescent COVID-19. PBMCs, B-cell-depleted T cells, or T cells were the source of the cDNA or gDNA that made up the material.

Trimming took 2 bases from V and 4 from J; bases not matched to a gene: 6. The CDR3 contains 16 residues. Looked up from germline, CDR1 is MGHRA and CDR2 is YSYEKL. In the original workflow: Amplification from reference gene primers served as the basis for estimated nucleated cell counts. Here immunoSEQ multiplex PCR was the method, and the copy in TCRdb shows in-frame clones only, minus some. V and J calls plus clone size are reproduced from that table; the DNA served to infer D and trimming. The data contain about 250,000 clones, about 89% of them singletons. The TCR was taken from a man aged 30 to 45 with acute or convalescent COVID-19. The chain employs TRBV4-1 and TRBJ2-7; 12 bases agree with TRBD2. Sequencing used peripheral blood. CDR3 residues: CASSQTTSGGFYEQYF. CDR3 coding DNA: TGCGCCAGCAGCCAAACCACTAGCGGGGGGTTTTACGAGCAGTACTTC.